Shown below are 31 T cell receptor beta chains from a single sample sequenced in a study of cytomegalovirus exposure and HLA in healthy donors. The PCR employed 60 Vbeta primers together with 13 Jbeta primers. Libraries were prepared by immunoSEQ multiplex PCR; TCRdb keeps only in-frame clonotypes and omits some of them. The table shows tens of thousands of clones, with less than 80% occurring only once. Sequencing used PBMCs. The receptor set was obtained from a woman aged 40 to 50 in good health and CMV-seropositive.

There are a few counts of this clone. The chain joins TRBV7-9 to TRBJ1-2; perhaps TRBD1 as D (5 bases). The V and J ends lost 2 bases and 6 bases respectively, with 19 bases between them. Germline V gene lookup returns CDR1 SEHNR and CDR2 FQNEAQ (reference sequence). The CDR3 spans 16 residues. In nucleotides, the CDR3 is TGTGCCAGCAGCTTACCAATGGCATTCCAGGGCCATGGCTACACCTTC. This gives the protein CASSLPMAFQGHGYTF.

The chain recombines TRBV5-1 with TRBJ1-6; 10 bases are shared with TRBD1. Germline V gene sequence: CDR1 SGHRS, CDR2 YFSETQ. This CDR3 has 15 amino acids. With 4 bases clipped from V and 8 bases from J, the junction kept 6 bases outside the gene matches. The CDR3: CASSRGQGRDSPLHF. DNA for the CDR3: TGCGCCAGCAGCCGGGGACAGGGGAGGGATTCACCCCTCCACTTT.

The chain has TRBV2 and TRBJ2-1; 14 bases agree with TRBD2. Looked up from germline, CDR1 is SNHLY and CDR2 is FYNNEI. The ends lost 2 bases at V and 8 bases at J; junction bases unmatched: 2. This CDR3 comprises 15 residues. In nucleotides, the CDR3 is TGTGCCAGCAGTGAAAGACTAGCGGGGGGGCATGAGCAGTTCTTC. Translating gives CASSERLAGGHEQFF. The variable domain in full, completed from reference TRBV2 and TRBJ2-1, reads EPEVTQTPSHQVTQMGQEVILRCVPISNHLYFYWYRQILGQKVEFLVSFYNNEISEKSEIFDDQFSVERPDGSNFTLKIRSTKLEDSAMYFCASSERLAGGHEQFFGPGTRLTVL.

This clone was seen a few times. V is TRBV11-3 and J is TRBJ2-2; the D is unclear. Trimming cost V 5 bases and J 5 bases, with 9 bases left between them. The CDR3 runs 13 residues. Germline V CDR1 and CDR2: SGHNT, YENEEA. The chain's CDR3 is CASSQASTGELFF. CDR3 in DNA: TGTGCCAGCAGCCAGGCCTCAACCGGGGAGCTGTTTTTT. The full variable domain, with the rest looked up from reference TRBV11-3 and TRBJ2-2, is EAGVVQSPRYKIIEKKQPVAFWCNPISGHNTLYWYLQNLGQGPELLIRYENEEAVDDSQLPKDRFSAERLKGVDSTLKIQPAELGDSAVYLCASSQASTGELFFGEGSRLTVL.

The chain recombines TRBV19 with TRBJ2-5; D gene unclear. V lost 4 bases, J lost 4 bases, and 16 bases lay in between. The CDR3 is made up of 15 amino acids. Per germline, CDR1 LNHDA and CDR2 SQIVND (reference sequence). The CDR3 bases are TGTGCCAGTAGTAGTCCTTTCGAGAGGTCAGAGACCCAGTACTTC. Translating it yields CASSSPFERSETQYF.

This clone was observed a handful of times. The rearrangement uses TRBV7-3 and TRBJ1-5, with no clear D. Germline lookup yields CDR1 SGHTA and CDR2 FQGTGA. V was shortened by 4 bases and J by 3 bases, with 10 bases between the two germline ends. This CDR3 region has 14 residues. CDR3 sequence: CASSSGEVNQPQHF. CDR3 sequence (DNA): TGTGCCAGCAGCTCGGGAGAGGTCAATCAGCCCCAGCATTTT.

The chain couples TRBV20-1 to TRBJ2-7, with a tentative D call TRBD1 (7 bases). The germline gives CDR1 DFQATT, CDR2 SNEGSKA (reference sequence). The CDR3 is 11 residues long. V gave up 4 bases and J gave up 9 bases, with 13 bases separating them. The CDR3 sequence is CSATVQGGQYF. CDR3 bases: TGCAGTGCTACCGTCCAGGGGGGGCAGTACTTC.

This clone appeared once. At one end the junction does not follow the germline gene, possibly because of a read error. J is TRBJ1-2 and V is TRBV2, with a weak D call TRBD1 (6 bases). Germline CDR1 and CDR2: SNHLY and FYNNEI. The CDR3 covers 12 residues. The CDR3 sequence: CASSESQGGRFF. The CDR3 DNA reads TGTGCCAGCAGTGAGTCACAGGGAGGGAGATTCTTC.

J is TRBJ1-5 and V is TRBV6-5; D gene ambiguous. Trimming left V 0 bases short and J 6 bases short, with 6 bases between. From germline, CDR1 is MNHEY and CDR2 SVGAGI. The CDR3 spans 13 residues. Here the CDR3 reads CASSYSRGQPQHF. The CDR3 bases are TGTGCCAGCAGTTACTCGAGAGGTCAGCCCCAGCATTTT.

The rearrangement joins TRBV7-3 to TRBJ2-5, with TRBD2 identical over 11 bases. The CDR3 extends over 15 amino acids. Germline-derived CDR1 and CDR2 are SGHTA and FQGTGA. Losses at the gene ends were 3 bases for V and 4 bases for J; bases not matched to a gene: 4. In DNA, the CDR3 is TGTGCCAGCAGCTTCACTAGCGGGGGTGGAGAGACCCAGTACTTC. Its translation is CASSFTSGGGETQYF. Filled out from reference TRBV7-3 and TRBJ2-5, the complete variable domain reads GAGVSQTPSNKVTEKGKYVELRCDPISGHTALYWYRQSLGQGPEFLIYFQGTGAADDSGLPNDRFFAVRPEGSVSTLKIQRTERGDSAVYLCASSFTSGGGETQYFGPGTRLLVL.

This clone was found a few times. This chain connects TRBV6-1 to TRBJ2-2; the D gene is possibly TRBD2 (6 bases). The CDR3 covers 14 residues. V was clipped by 7 bases and J by 2 bases, with 11 bases between them. Germline-derived CDR1 and CDR2 are MNHNS and SASEGT. The CDR3 DNA reads as TGTGCCAGCACTGTACTAGCCAACACCGGGGAGCTGTTTTTT. It encodes CASTVLANTGELFF.

V is TRBV5-6 and J is TRBJ2-5, with 11 nucleotides matching TRBD1. CDR3 size: 16 residues. The germline CDR1 and CDR2 sequences are SGHDT and YYEEEE. With V trimmed by 0 bases and J by 5 bases, 6 bases remained unmatched. CDR3 bases: TGTGCCAGCAGCTTGGGCAGGACAGGGGGCATTGAGACCCAGTACTTC. This translates into CASSLGRTGGIETQYF.

In nucleotides, the CDR3 is TGTGCCAGCCAGACCGGGGGACTTAATGAAAAACTGTTTTTT. Its translation: CASQTGGLNEKLFF. This chain uses TRBV6-1 with TRBJ1-4, with D perhaps matching TRBD1 (5 bases). This CDR3 has 14 amino acids. The ends were cut back, 8 bases at V and 4 bases at J, with 14 bases in the middle. The germline V gene encodes CDR1 MNHNS and CDR2 SASEGT.

The J gene is TRBJ1-2, the V gene TRBV11-2, with 9 bases lining up with TRBD1. CDR1 SGHAT and CDR2 FQNNGV come from the germline V gene. CDR3 length: 14 amino acids. Germline trimming cut 5 bases from V and 5 bases from J; bases unmatched to any gene: 6. CDR3 protein: CASSRTGVEYGYTF. The CDR3 DNA follows: TGTGCCAGCAGCCGGACAGGGGTTGAGTATGGCTACACCTTC.

This clone was observed a single time. CDR3 nucleotide sequence: TGTGCCAGCAGTGCCGGGACAGGGGACCTCAACTATGGCTACACCTTC. It yields the protein CASSAGTGDLNYGYTF. This chain uses TRBV25-1 with TRBJ1-2, with 10 bases identical to TRBD1. CDR1 is MGHDK and CDR2 is SYGVNS in the germline V gene. CDR3 length equals 16 residues. V gave up 4 bases and J gave up 2 bases; unmatched junction bases: 7.

This chain uses TRBV19 with TRBJ1-5; D gene ambiguous. Germline loops: CDR1 LNHDA, CDR2 SQIVND (reference sequence). V lost 4 bases, J lost 0 bases, and 10 bases lay in between. This CDR3 spans 15 amino acids. In DNA form, the CDR3 reads TGTGCCAGTAGTACGACACGTGATAGCAATCAGCCCCAGCATTTT. Translated: CASSTTRDSNQPQHF.

The chain carries TRBV25-1 and TRBJ2-7; 9 bases match TRBD1. The CDR3 totals 13 residues. The germline CDR1 and CDR2 sequences are MGHDK and SYGVNS. The CDR3 here is CGPGQGVSYEQYF. In DNA form, the CDR3 reads TGTGGGCCGGGACAGGGAGTTTCCTACGAGCAGTACTTC.

The CDR3 loop is CASSSSGGGETQYF. DNA of the CDR3: TGTGCCAGCAGCAGTAGCGGGGGGGGAGAGACCCAGTACTTC. The chain carries TRBV5-4 and TRBJ2-5; TRBD2 aligns across 11 bases. The V segment lost 4 bases and the J segment 4 bases; nucleotides outside the gene matches: 3. Germline CDR1 reads SGHNT; CDR2 reads YYREEE (reference sequence). The CDR3 sequence is 14 residues long.

The rearrangement uses TRBV4-1 and TRBJ2-7; 8 bases agree with TRBD2. Germline V CDR1 and CDR2: MGHRA, YSYEKL. This CDR3 is 15 amino acids long. Trimming took 1 base from V and 8 from J; bases not matched to a gene: 10. The CDR3, as DNA: TGCGCCAGCAGCCAAGGCCGCCGGGGGGGCAGACAGCAGTACTTC. Protein product: CASSQGRRGGRQQYF.

This chain uses TRBV19 with TRBJ2-2, with D perhaps TRBD1 (6 bases). The ends were cut back, 6 bases at V and 4 bases at J, with 15 bases in the middle. The CDR3 has 15 residues. The germline gives CDR1 LNHDA, CDR2 SQIVND (reference sequence). The CDR3 region is CASSPQGPSTGELFF. The CDR3 DNA is TGTGCCAGTAGCCCACAGGGACCCTCCACCGGGGAGCTGTTTTTT.

This sequence joins TRBV10-3 and TRBJ2-1; 8 nucleotides agree with TRBD2. With 11 bases clipped from V and 5 bases from J, the junction kept 11 bases outside the gene matches. Germline CDR1 reads ENHRY; CDR2 reads SYGVKD. This CDR3 contains 14 residues. The CDR3 DNA reads as TGTGCCTTGCGGGGGGCCCTAATCAACAATGAGCAGTTCTTC. Translated: CALRGALINNEQFF.

V is TRBV14 and J is TRBJ2-3, with 7 bases fitting TRBD2. Germline V CDR1 and CDR2: SGHDN, FVKESK. This CDR3 spans 20 amino acids. Trimming at V came to 1 base and at J to 1 base, leaving 17 bases not matched to a gene. CDR3 nucleotide sequence: TGTGCCAGCAGCCAAGTTGTCACTGGGGGGGGACCTCTTCGCACAGATACGCAGTATTTT. This translates into CASSQVVTGGGPLRTDTQYF.

The V call is TRBV30, the J call TRBJ2-3; TRBD2 matches 7 bases. CDR1 and CDR2 (germline): GTSNPN, SVGIG (reference sequence). V lost 2 bases to trimming and J lost 4 bases; unmatched junction nucleotides: 3. The CDR3 is 13 amino acids. CDR3 in amino acids: CAWSRGESDTQYF. Here the CDR3 DNA reads TGTGCCTGGAGTCGGGGGGAGTCAGATACGCAGTATTTT.

The count of this clone is one. This sequence joins TRBV6-5 and TRBJ2-3, with D hard to call. Germline assignment: CDR1 MNHEY and CDR2 SVGAGI. There are 12 residues in the CDR3. V dropped 5 bases and J dropped 2 bases, with 5 bases sitting between them. The CDR3 loop reads CASSADTDTQYF. The DNA of the CDR3 is TGTGCCAGCAGTGCGGACACAGATACGCAGTATTTT.

This clone was found a few times. This chain uses TRBV5-6 with TRBJ2-5, with D possibly matching TRBD1 (6 bases). Per germline, CDR1 SGHDT and CDR2 YYEEEE. The CDR3 sequence is 15 residues long. V was pared by 4 bases and J by 2 bases, with 15 bases between. The CDR3 spells CASSRTTDSQETQYF. CDR3 DNA sequence: TGTGCCAGCAGCCGAACTACGGACAGTCAAGAGACCCAGTACTTC.

The chain carries TRBV5-1 and TRBJ2-7, with 7 bases lining up with TRBD1. Trimming at V came to 0 bases and at J to 5 bases, leaving 8 bases not matched to a gene. Germline assignment: CDR1 SGHRS and CDR2 YFSETQ. This CDR3 has 15 residues. This CDR3 is CASSLDATGAHEQYF. In DNA, the CDR3 is TGCGCCAGCAGCTTGGACGCTACAGGGGCCCACGAGCAGTACTTC.

This chain connects TRBV6-5 to TRBJ2-2, with no clear D. The CDR3 has 15 amino acids. Trimming removed 3 bases from V and 1 base from J, with 9 bases in between. Germline V gene sequence: CDR1 MNHEY, CDR2 SVGAGI. CDR3 amino acids: CASSYRRQNTGELFF. CDR3 nucleotides: TGTGCCAGCAGTTATCGAAGACAGAACACCGGGGAGCTGTTTTTT.

J is TRBJ2-2 and V is TRBV5-1; D is possibly TRBD2 (5 bases). The CDR3 has 17 residues. The germline V gene has CDR1 SGHRS and CDR2 YFSETQ. V was pared by 3 bases and J by 0 bases, with 15 bases between. DNA of the CDR3: TGCGCCAGCAGCTCGCTTTTAAGCGGCGCGAACACCGGGGAGCTGTTTTTT. This gives the protein CASSSLLSGANTGELFF. Filled out from reference TRBV5-1 and TRBJ2-2, the complete variable domain reads KAGVTQTPRYLIKTRGQQVTLSCSPISGHRSVSWYQQTPGQGLQFLFEYFSETQRNKGNFPGRFSGRQFSNSRSEMNVSTLELGDSALYLCASSSLLSGANTGELFFGEGSRLTVL.

This chain joins TRBV29-1 and TRBJ2-2; D perhaps matches TRBD1 (6 bases). Trimming shortened V by 4 bases and J by 2 bases, and 11 bases separated the two germline ends. The CDR3 totals 14 residues. Germline V gives CDR1 SQVTM, CDR2 ANQGSEA. DNA of the CDR3: TGCAGCGTTGTCGGACAGTTCAACACCGGGGAGCTGTTTTTT. As protein: CSVVGQFNTGELFF.

J is TRBJ2-7 and V is TRBV6-5, with D possibly being TRBD2 (6 bases). Trimming left V 8 bases short and J 3 bases short, with 20 bases between. Germline V CDR1 and CDR2: MNHEY, SVGAGI. The CDR3 has 15 residues. CDR3 DNA sequence: TGTGCCAGCGCCACAGCTAGCGAAGGGAGCTACGAGCAGTACTTC. It yields the protein CASATASEGSYEQYF.

This clone was seen just once. The rearrangement joins TRBV25-1 to TRBJ2-7; TRBD1 is a possible D gene (6 bases). CDR1 is MGHDK, CDR2 SYGVNS, per germline. V was trimmed by 5 bases and J by 2 bases, leaving 13 bases between them. The CDR3 spans 14 residues. CDR3 sequence reads: CASSRTVGPYEQYF. CDR3 coding DNA: TGTGCCAGCAGTCGGACAGTGGGGCCCTACGAGCAGTACTTC.